This T cell receptor beta chain originates from a study of shared clonotypes between healthy human individuals (dated by TCRdb to 2020 to 2021). Turning to the overall study: The cohort comprised two women and three men aged 18 to 49 years. To estimate repertoire size and how much clonotypes are shared between individuals, the study performed deep sequencing of blood TCR repertoires from 4 to 6 healthy adults. Each donor's leukapheresis produced roughly between roughly 0.85 and 10 billion PBMCs. To increase sequencing depth and limit assay-specific biases, different laboratories used diverse techniques to prepare libraries and sequence TCR repertoires. For each donor, three plates each were used for CD4 naive and CD4 memory, two plates were used for CD8 naive, and one plate was used for CD8 memory.

TCR CDR3 regions were amplified from genomic DNA by multiplex PCR using the deep immunoSEQ assay. For each cell subset, the extracted genomic DNA was distributed evenly across all wells of several immunoSEQ 96-well plates, and each plate served as one replicate. For sorted subsets, about 0.2 ug genomic DNA, equal to tens of thousands of T cell genomes, was loaded into each replicate PCR. Purified libraries were measured with a Qubit 3.0 fluorometer, size-checked on a Bioanalyzer 2100, and measured again with the KAPA Library Quantification kit. Every immunoSEQ 96-well plate was sequenced on a dedicated single-read 150-cycle Illumina NextSeq 550 flow cell. For the original study's pipeline: The immunoSEQ output contained only junctional sequences without quality scores, so filtering could not match that applied to full-length reads. Sequences were annotated with PyIR, a Python wrapper for IgBLAST v1.9, and V/J genes and CDR3 were assigned using IMGT germline references. Reads with weak V/J assignments (E-value above 1e-6), missing CDR3, stop codons, out-of-frame junctions, or ambiguous translated residues were removed. A V3J clonotype was defined by an identical inferred V gene, J gene, and CDR3 amino acid sequence. Percentage overlap between repertoires was computed as shared unique clonotypes divided by the size of the smaller repertoire. Richness of each repertoire was evaluated using RTK rarefaction, the Chao1 estimator, and Recon v2.1 estimates of unobserved clonotypes. Generation probabilities for all TCRbeta clonotypes obtained by the gDNA method from a handful of donors were computed using OLGA. Not all clones reach the TCRdb copy of this immuneACCESS table, which keeps in-frame sequences only. Checked studies attribute under half of the gap to unresolved V genes and leave the rest unexplained. D and trimming come from the DNA, and the V and J calls and clone size come from that table. The sample records over 2 million clones, under 95% of which are singletons. Around 0.38% of the sample is in the top ten clones.

The donors were healthy, HIV-negative adults who had no recently reported acute infections or vaccinations. All donors were Caucasian adults living in Nashville, Tennessee, USA. CD4+ T cells were enriched by magnetic negative selection, after which naive cells were positively selected on CD45RA and the negative fraction was taken as the memory subset. Blood was collected by leukapheresis, and PBMCs were isolated by Ficoll-Histopaque density gradient centrifugation and then cryopreserved in liquid nitrogen vapor phase. Analytical flow cytometry was used to check the purity and quantity of every magnetically sorted T cell population. From each sorted fraction, genomic DNA was isolated and quantified by UV absorbance on a Nanodrop 2000c. Overall study results and their limits: Incomplete sequencing was indicated by rarefaction of sorted-subset datasets, despite the large sequencing depth. Clonotypes shared by all four sorted-subset donors showed higher generation probabilities than non-shared clonotypes. Pairwise subsampling led to the expectation that sequencing depth would affect the degree of clonotype sharing among donors. Estimated clonotype richness was generally larger for naive than for memory subsets. Because the study included only a small number of donors, the genetic and exposure-history diversity represented was limited. Sampling was restricted to blood, and TCR repertoires in tissues likely differ from the TCR repertoires found in blood. Approximately 5% of naive CD4, around 4% of naive CD8, approximately 2.2% of memory CD4, and about 0.4% of memory CD8 clonotypes were shared across several donors.

About this clone itself: Its recognized antigen is unknown. The sample holds no much larger clone one base away, and base qualities are not on file.

The sequence derives from a young man in good health. Some clones in this sample may be carry-over from other donors' samples. Sequenced input: naive CD4+ T cells from PBMCs. The cell subset or site label corresponds to: CD45RA+ positively selected.

The CDR3: CASRPTGVAGEQYF. The nucleotides read TGTGCCAGCAGACCCACAGGGGTTGCAGGCGAGCAGTACTTC. The rearranged chain carries TRBV6-1 and TRBJ2-7; 7 of the junction bases match TRBD1. Reading the germline V gene gives CDR1 MNHNS and CDR2 SASEGT. Inclusive of the bounding cysteine and phenylalanine, the CDR3 is 14 residues long. The retained sequence is limited to the CDR3, 42 bases, with the frame set at the first base. Trimming removed 6 bases from V and 6 bases from J; the gene matches leave 11 bases unexplained.